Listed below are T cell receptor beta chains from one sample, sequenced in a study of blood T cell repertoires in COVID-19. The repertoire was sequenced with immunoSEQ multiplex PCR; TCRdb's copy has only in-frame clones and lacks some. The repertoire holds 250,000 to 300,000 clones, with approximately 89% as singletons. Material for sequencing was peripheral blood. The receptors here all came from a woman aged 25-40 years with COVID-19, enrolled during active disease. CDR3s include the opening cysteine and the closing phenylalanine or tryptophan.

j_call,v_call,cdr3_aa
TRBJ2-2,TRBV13,CASSQGTAVYTGELFF
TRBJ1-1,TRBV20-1,CSASEEGARTEAFF
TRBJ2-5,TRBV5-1,CASSSGELRETQYF
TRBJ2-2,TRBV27,CASGHNTGELFF
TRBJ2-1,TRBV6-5,CASSYSGAGGLNEQFF
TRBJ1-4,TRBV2,CASRDSQNEKLFF
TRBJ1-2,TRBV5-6,CASSLYQGNYGYTF
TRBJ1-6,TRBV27,CASGRDRASPLHF
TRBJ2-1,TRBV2,CASKTSGVYNEQFF
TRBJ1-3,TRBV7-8,CASSLRGGVGTDRNTIYF
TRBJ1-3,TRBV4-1,CASSHGLGRGSSGNTIYF
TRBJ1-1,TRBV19,CASSQMNTEAFF
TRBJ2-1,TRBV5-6,CASSPIGGLYNEQFF
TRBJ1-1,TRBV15,CATSSDRGRNTEAFF
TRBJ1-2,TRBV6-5,CASSYSAGYGYTF
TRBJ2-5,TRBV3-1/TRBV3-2,CASSVIRVDQETQYF
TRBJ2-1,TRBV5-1,CASSLAGQSNNEQFF
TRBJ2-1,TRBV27,CASSLEGVRQFF
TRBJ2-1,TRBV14,CASSQGSEWLNEQFF
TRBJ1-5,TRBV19,CASSMFLNRGRSTPNQPQHF
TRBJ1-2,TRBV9,CASSVANGYGYTF
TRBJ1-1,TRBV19,CASSTTPGIETEAFF
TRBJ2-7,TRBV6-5,CASGNRGGDEQYF
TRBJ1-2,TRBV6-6,CASSPKRQAYGYTF
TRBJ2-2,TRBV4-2,CASSVGTGELFF
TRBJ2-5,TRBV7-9,CASSLARTGGEETQYF
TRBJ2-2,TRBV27,CASSLAGNTGELFF
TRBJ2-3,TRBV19,CASSAMTSTDTQYF
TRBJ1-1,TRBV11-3,CASSLGRGKAFF
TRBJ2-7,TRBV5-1,CASSLGVAGTYEQYF
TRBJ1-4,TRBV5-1,CASSFGGAGEKLFF
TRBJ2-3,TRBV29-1,CSVGGLAQYF
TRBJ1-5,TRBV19,CASMVAGRGGQPQHF
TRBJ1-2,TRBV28,CASSSRQGWPNYGYTF
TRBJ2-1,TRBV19,CASSIPRVGLEQFF
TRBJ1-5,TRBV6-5,CASSDPGTGNQPQHF
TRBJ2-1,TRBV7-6,CASSSGLAIEQFF
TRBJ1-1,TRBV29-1,CSFRPGNTEAFF
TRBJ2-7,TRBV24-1,CATSDLRAGVCWHEQYF
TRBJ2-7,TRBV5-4,CASSLGPGQAEQYF
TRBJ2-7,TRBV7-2,CASSPGTSPYEQYF
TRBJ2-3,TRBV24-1,CATSESYSRNGDTQYF
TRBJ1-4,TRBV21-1,CASSNRGSIHEKLFF
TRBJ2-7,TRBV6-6,CASRPTGEGLREQYF
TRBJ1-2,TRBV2,CASRRDSWTYGYTF
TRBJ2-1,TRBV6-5,CASSYWQGARNEQFF
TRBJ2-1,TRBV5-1,CASSPEPGLGTYNEQFF
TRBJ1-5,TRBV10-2,CASSEYSGNQPQHF
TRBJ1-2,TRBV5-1,CASSLATGADYGYTF
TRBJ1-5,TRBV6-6,CASRASAYSNQPQHF